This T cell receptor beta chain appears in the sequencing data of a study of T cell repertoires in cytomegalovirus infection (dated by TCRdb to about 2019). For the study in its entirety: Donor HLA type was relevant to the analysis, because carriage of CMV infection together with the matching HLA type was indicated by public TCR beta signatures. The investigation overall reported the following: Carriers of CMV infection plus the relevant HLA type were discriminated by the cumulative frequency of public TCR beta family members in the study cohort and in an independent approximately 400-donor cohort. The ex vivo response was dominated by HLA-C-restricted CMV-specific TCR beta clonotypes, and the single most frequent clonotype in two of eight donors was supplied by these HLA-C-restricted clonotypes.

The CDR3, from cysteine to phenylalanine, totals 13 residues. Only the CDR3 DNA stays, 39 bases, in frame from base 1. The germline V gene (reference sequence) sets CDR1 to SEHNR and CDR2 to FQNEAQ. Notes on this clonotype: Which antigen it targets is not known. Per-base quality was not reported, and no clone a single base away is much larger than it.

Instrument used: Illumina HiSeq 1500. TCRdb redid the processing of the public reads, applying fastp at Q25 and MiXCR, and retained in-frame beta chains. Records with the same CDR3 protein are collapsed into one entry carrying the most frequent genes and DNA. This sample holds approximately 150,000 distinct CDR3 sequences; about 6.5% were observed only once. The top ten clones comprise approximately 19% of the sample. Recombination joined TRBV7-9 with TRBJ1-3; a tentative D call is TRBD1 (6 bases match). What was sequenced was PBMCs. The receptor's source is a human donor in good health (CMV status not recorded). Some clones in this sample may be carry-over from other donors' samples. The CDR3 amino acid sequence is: CASTGAAGNTIYF. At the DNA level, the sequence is TGTGCGTCGACGGGGGCGGCCGGAAACACCATATATTTT.